This T cell receptor (beta chain) was documented in a study of beta chain features in type 1 diabetes. Regarding the study as a whole: Equally in patients and controls, PCR might preferentially amplify shorter templates. The VDJ junctions of type 1 diabetes patients carried fewer insertions and more deletions.

Germline CDR1 is SQVTM and CDR2 is ANQGSEA. V trimming: 4 bases; J trimming: 4 bases; junction bases outside the gene matches: 6. The CDR3 is made up of 14 amino acids. Per donor, one heparinised blood draw averaged roughly 110 mL. Using CD45RO/CCR7/CD25/CD127/CD95/CD27, CD4+ naive, central memory, regulatory and stem cell-like memory cells were sorted. The study reverse transcribed the entire isolated RNA, so it sequenced expressed TCRB transcripts. TCRdb's copy holds only in-frame clones and misses some; the assay was immunoSEQ multiplex PCR. The sample carries roughly 230,000 clones, more than 9% recorded once. A word on this clone: Its matching antigen is unknown.

Specimen: naive CD4+ T cells from blood. The clonotype comes from a young woman in good health. The V gene is TRBV29-1, the J gene TRBJ2-3; TRBD2 agrees at 9 bases. CDR3 sequence: CSVVREGRADTQYF. Written as DNA, the CDR3 is TGCAGCGTTGTGCGGGAGGGCCGCGCAGATACGCAGTATTTT.